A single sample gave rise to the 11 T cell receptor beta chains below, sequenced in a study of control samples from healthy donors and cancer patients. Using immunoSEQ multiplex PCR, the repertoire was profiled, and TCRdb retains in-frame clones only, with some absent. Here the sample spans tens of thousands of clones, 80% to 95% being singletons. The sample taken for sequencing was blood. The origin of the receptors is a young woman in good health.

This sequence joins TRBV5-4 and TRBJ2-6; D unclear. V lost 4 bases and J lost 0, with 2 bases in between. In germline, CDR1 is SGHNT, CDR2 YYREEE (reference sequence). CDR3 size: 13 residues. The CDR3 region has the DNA TGTGCCAGCAGCCTCTCTGGGGCCAACGTCCTGACTTTC. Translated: CASSLSGANVLTF.

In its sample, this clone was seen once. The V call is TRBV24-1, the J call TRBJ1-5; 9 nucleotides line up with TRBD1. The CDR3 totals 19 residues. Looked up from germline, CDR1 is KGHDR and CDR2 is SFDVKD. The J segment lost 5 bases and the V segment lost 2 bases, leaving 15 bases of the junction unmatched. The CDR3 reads CATSDSPGQGGSKDQPQHF. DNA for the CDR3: TGTGCCACCAGTGATTCTCCGGGACAGGGAGGGAGTAAAGATCAGCCCCAGCATTTT.

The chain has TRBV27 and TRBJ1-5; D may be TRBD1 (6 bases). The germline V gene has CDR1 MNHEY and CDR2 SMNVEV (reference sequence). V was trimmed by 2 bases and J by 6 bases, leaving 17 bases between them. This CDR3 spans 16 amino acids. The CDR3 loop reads CASSLLGRGGSQPQHF. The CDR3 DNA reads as TGTGCCAGCAGTTTACTAGGCAGGGGTGGATCTCAGCCCCAGCATTTT.

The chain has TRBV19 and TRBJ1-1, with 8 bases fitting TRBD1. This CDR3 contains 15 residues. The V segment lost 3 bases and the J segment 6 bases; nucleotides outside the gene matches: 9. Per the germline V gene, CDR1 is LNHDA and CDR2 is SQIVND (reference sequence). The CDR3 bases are TGTGCCAGTAGTATGAAGACAGGGGCATGGGCTGAAGCTTTCTTT. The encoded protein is CASSMKTGAWAEAFF.

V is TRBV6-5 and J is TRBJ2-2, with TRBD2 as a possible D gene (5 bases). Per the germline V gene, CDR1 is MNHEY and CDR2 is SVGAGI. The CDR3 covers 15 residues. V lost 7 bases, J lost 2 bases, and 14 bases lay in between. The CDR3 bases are TGTGCCAGCACCGAGATAGCGAGAAACACCGGGGAGCTGTTTTTT. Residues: CASTEIARNTGELFF.

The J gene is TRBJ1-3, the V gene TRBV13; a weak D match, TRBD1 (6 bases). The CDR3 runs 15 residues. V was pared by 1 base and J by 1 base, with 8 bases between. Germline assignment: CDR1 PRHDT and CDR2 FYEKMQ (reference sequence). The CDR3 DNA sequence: TGTGCCAGCAGCTTAGAGGGGGAATCTGGAAACACCATATATTTT. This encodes CASSLEGESGNTIYF.

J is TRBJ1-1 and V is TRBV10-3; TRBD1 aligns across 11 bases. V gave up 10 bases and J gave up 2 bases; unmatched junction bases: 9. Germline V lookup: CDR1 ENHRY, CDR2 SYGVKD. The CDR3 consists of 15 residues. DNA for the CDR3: TGTGCCACCGCGGGACAGGGGGGTGTCAACACTGAAGCTTTCTTT. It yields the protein CATAGQGGVNTEAFF.

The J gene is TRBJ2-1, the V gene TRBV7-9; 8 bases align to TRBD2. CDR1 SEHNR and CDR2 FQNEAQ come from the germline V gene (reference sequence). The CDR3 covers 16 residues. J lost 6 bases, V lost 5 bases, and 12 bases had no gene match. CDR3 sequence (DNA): TGTGCCAGCAGCCGGGAGGGACTAGATTTCCGCAATGAGCAGTTCTTC. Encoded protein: CASSREGLDFRNEQFF. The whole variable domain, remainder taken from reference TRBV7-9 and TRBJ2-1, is DTGVSQNPRHKITKRGQNVTFRCDPISEHNRLYWYRQTLGQGPEFLTYFQNEAQLEKSRLLSDRFSAERPKGSFSTLEIQRTEQGDSAMYLCASSREGLDFRNEQFFGPGTRLTVL.

CDR3 amino acids: CASSPHRYGAFF. CDR3 nucleotide sequence: TGTGCCAGCAGCCCTCATAGGTACGGAGCTTTCTTT. The chain recombines TRBV28 with TRBJ1-1, with D unresolved. Germline lookup yields CDR1 MDHEN and CDR2 SYDVKM. The CDR3 has 12 residues. The V end was cut by 6 bases, the J end by 10 bases, with 15 bases between.

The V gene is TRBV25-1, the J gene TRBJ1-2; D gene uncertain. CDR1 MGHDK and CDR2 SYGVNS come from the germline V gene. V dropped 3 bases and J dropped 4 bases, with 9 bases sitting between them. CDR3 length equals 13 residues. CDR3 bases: TGTGCCAGCAGTGACCCCGGCACCTATGGCTACACCTTC. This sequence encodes CASSDPGTYGYTF.

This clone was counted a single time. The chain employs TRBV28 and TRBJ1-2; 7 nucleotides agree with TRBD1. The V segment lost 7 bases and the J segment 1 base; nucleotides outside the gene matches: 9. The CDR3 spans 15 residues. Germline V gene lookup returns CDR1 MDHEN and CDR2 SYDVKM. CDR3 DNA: TGTGCCAGCAACATCCGGGACAGACATAACTATGGCTACACCTTC. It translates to CASNIRDRHNYGYTF.